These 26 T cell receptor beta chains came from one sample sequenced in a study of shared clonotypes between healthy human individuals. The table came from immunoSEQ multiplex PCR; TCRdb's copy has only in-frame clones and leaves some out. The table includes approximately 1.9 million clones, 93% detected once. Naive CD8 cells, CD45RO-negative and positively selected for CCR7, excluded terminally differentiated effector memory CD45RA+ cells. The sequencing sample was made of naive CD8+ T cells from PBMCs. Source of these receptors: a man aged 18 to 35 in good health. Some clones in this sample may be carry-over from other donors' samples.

In DNA, the CDR3 is TGTGCCAGCAGCTTTTCGATAGGTGAGCAGTACTTC. It encodes CASSFSIGEQYF. V usage is TRBV11-2 and J usage is TRBJ2-7; no clear D gene. The CDR3 has 12 amino acids. V lost 3 bases to trimming and J lost 7 bases, with 10 bases between them. Germline loops: CDR1 SGHAT, CDR2 FQNNGV.

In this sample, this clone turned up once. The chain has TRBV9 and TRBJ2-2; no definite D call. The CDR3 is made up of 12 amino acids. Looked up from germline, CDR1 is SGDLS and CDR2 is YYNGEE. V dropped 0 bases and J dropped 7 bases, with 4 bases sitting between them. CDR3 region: CASSVVFGELFF. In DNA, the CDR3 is TGTGCCAGCAGCGTAGTTTTCGGGGAGCTGTTTTTT.

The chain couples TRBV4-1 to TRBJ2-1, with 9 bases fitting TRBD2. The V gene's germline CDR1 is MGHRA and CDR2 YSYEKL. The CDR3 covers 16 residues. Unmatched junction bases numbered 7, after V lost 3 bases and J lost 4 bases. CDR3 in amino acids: CASSQIAGVLYNEQFF. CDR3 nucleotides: TGCGCCAGCAGCCAGATAGCGGGAGTACTATACAATGAGCAGTTCTTC.

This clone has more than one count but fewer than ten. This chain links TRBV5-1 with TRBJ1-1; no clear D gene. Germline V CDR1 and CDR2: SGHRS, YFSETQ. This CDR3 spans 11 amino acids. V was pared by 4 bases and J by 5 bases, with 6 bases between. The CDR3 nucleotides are TGCGCCAGCAGCATTGGAACTGAAGCTTTCTTT. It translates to CASSIGTEAFF.

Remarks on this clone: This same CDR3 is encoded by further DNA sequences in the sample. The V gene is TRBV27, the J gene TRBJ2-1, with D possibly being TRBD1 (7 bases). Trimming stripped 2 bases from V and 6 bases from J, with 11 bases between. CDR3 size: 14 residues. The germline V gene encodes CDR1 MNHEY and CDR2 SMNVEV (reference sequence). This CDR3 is CASSLIRGVNEQFF. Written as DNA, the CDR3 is TGTGCCAGCAGTTTAATCAGGGGGGTCAATGAGCAGTTCTTC.

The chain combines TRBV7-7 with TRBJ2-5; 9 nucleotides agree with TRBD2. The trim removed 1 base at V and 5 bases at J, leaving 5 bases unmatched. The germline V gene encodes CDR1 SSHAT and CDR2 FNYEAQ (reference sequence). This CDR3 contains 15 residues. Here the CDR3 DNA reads TGTGCCAGCAGCTTAGGGCTAGCGGGACCGGAGACCCAGTACTTC. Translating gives CASSLGLAGPETQYF.

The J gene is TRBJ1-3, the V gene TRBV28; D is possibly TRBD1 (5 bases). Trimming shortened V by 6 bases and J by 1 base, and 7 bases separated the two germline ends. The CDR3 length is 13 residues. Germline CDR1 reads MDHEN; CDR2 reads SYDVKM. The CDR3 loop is CASRQGSGNTIYF. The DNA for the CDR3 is TGTGCCAGCAGGCAGGGTTCTGGAAACACCATATATTTT.

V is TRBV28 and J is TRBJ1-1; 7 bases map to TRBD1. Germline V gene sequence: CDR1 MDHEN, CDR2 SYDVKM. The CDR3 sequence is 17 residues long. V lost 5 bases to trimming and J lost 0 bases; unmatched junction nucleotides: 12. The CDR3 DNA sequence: TGTGCCAGCAGTGACCCCCTACAGGGGCTCATGAACACTGAAGCTTTCTTT. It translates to CASSDPLQGLMNTEAFF.

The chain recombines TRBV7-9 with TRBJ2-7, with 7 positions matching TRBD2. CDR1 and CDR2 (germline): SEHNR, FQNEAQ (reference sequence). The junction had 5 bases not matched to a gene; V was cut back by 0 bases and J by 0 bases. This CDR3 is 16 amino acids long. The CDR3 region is CASSLAVVAGSYEQYF. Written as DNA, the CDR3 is TGTGCCAGCAGCTTAGCCGTGGTAGCGGGCTCCTACGAGCAGTACTTC.

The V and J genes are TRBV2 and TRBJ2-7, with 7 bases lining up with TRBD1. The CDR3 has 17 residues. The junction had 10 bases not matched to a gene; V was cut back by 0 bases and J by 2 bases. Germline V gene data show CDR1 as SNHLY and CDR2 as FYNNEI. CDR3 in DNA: TGTGCCAGCAGTGAAGCGCTTGGGGCAGGGGGTACCTACGAGCAGTACTTC. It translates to CASSEALGAGGTYEQYF.

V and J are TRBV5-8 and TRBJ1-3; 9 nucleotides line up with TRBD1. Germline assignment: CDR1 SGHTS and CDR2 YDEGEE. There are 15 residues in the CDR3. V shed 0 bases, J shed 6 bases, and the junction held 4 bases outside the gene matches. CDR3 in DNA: TGTGCCAGCAGCTTGGAGGGACAGGGACCAAACACCATATATTTT. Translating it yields CASSLEGQGPNTIYF.

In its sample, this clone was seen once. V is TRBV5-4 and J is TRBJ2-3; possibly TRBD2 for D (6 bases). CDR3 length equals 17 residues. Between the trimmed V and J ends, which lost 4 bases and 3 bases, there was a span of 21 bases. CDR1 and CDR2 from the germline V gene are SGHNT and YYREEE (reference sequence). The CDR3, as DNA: TGTGCCAGCAGCATACCCACCATGGGGGGTTGGACAGATACGCAGTATTTT. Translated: CASSIPTMGGWTDTQYF. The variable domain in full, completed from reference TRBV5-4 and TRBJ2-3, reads ETGVTQSPTHLIKTRGQQVTLRCSSQSGHNTVSWYQQALGQGPQFIFQYYREEENGRGNFPPRFSGLQFPNYSSELNVNALELDDSALYLCASSIPTMGGWTDTQYFGPGTRLTVL.

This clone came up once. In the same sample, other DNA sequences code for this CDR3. This CDR3 reads CASSWGGAYEQYF. The CDR3, as DNA: TGTGCCAGCAGCTGGGGCGGGGCCTACGAGCAGTACTTC. The chain joins TRBV7-9 to TRBJ2-7; D possibly corresponds to TRBD2 (6 bases). The CDR3 loop spans 13 amino acids. V was shortened by 4 bases and J by 2 bases, with 9 bases between the two germline ends. The germline CDR1 and CDR2 sequences are SEHNR and FQNEAQ (reference sequence). The complete variable domain, with remaining parts taken from reference TRBV7-9 and TRBJ2-7, reads DTGVSQNPRHKITKRGQNVTFRCDPISEHNRLYWYRQTLGQGPEFLTYFQNEAQLEKSRLLSDRFSAERPKGSFSTLEIQRTEQGDSAMYLCASSWGGAYEQYFGPGTRLTVT.

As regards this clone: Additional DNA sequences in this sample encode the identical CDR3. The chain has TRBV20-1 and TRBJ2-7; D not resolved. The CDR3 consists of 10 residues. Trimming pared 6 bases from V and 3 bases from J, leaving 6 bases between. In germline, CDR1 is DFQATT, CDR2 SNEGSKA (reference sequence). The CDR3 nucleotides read TGCAGTGCCAGGCGCTACGAGCAGTACTTC. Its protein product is CSARRYEQYF.

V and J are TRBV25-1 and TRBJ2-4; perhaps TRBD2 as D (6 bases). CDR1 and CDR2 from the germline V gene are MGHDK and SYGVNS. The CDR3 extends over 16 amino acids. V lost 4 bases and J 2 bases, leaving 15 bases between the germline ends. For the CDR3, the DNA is TGTGCCAGCAGTGTCGGACTACCTGGGACCAAAAACATTCAGTACTTC. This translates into CASSVGLPGTKNIQYF.

The CDR3 loop reads CASSLASLEDEQYF. CDR3 DNA: TGTGCCAGCAGCTTAGCGAGCCTAGAGGACGAGCAGTACTTC. V and J are TRBV7-9 and TRBJ2-7; D not resolved. This CDR3 spans 14 amino acids. Trimming took 0 bases from V and 5 from J, leaving 11 bases between them. Germline values: CDR1 SEHNR, CDR2 FQNEAQ (reference sequence).

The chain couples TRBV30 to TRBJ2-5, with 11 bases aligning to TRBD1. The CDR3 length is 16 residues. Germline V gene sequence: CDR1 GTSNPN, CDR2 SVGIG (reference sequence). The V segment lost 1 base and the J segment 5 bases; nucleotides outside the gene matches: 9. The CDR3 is CAWSAGQGAMVETQYF. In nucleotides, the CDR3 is TGTGCCTGGAGTGCCGGACAGGGGGCGATGGTCGAGACCCAGTACTTC.

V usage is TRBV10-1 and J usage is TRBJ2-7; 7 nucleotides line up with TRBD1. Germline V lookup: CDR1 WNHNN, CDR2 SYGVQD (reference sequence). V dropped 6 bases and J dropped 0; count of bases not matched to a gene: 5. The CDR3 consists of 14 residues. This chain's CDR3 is CASRDRNSSYEQYF. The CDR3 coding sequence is TGCGCCAGCAGGGACAGGAACAGCTCCTACGAGCAGTACTTC.

The CDR3 spells CASSQAFRLSAGDEQYF. The CDR3 nucleotides read TGCGCCAGCAGCCAAGCGTTCCGGTTGTCTGCGGGCGACGAGCAGTACTTC. The chain recombines TRBV4-3 with TRBJ2-7; a weak D match, TRBD2 (5 bases). The germline gives CDR1 LGHNA, CDR2 YSLEER. The V gene lost 1 base and the J gene lost 5 bases, with 21 bases spanning the gap. CDR3 size: 17 residues.

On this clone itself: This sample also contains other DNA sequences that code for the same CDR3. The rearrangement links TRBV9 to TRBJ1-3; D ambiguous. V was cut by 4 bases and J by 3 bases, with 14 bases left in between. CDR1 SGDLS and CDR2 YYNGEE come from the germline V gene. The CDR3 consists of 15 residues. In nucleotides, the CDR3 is TGTGCCAGCAGCCCCAGTGGACTAGGTGGAAACACCATATATTTT. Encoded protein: CASSPSGLGGNTIYF.

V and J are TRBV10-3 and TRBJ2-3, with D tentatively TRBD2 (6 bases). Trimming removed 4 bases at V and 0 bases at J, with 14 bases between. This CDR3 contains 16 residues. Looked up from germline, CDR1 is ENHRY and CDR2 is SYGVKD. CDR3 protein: CAISVLEGVSTDTQYF. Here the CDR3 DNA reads TGTGCCATCAGTGTCTTGGAGGGAGTCAGCACAGATACGCAGTATTTT.

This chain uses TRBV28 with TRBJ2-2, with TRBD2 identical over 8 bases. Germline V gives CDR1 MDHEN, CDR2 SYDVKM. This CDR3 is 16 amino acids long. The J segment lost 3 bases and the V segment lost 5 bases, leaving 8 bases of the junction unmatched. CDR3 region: CASSELTGGYTGELFF. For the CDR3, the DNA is TGTGCCAGCAGTGAACTAACGGGAGGGTACACCGGGGAGCTGTTTTTT.

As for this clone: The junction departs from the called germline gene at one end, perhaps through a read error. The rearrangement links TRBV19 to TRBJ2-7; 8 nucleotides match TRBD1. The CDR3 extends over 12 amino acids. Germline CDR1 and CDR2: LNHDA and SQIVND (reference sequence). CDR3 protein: CASSMGQEVYPF. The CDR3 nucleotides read TGTGCCAGTAGTATGGGACAGGAGGTCTACCCCTTC.

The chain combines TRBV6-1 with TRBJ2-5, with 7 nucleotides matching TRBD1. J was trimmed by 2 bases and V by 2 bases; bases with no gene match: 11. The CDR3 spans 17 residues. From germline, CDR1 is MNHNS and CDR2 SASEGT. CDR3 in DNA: TGTGCCAGCAGTGAACTCTTGACAGGGCAAGGGCAAGAGACCCAGTACTTC. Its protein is CASSELLTGQGQETQYF.

DNA of the CDR3: TGCGCCAGCAGCTTCGGGGACCCCCACGAGCAGTACTTC. Residues: CASSFGDPHEQYF. This sequence joins TRBV5-1 and TRBJ2-7; either TRBD1 or TRBD2 may fit D (5 bases each). Germline V gene lookup returns CDR1 SGHRS and CDR2 YFSETQ. The CDR3 covers 13 residues. V gave up 2 bases and J gave up 5 bases, with 11 bases separating them.

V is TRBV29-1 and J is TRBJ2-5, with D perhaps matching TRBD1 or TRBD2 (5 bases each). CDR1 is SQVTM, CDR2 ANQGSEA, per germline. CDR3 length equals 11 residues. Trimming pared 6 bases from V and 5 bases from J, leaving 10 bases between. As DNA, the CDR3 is TGCAGCGTGAGGGGATTGGAGACCCAGTACTTC. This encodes CSVRGLETQYF.